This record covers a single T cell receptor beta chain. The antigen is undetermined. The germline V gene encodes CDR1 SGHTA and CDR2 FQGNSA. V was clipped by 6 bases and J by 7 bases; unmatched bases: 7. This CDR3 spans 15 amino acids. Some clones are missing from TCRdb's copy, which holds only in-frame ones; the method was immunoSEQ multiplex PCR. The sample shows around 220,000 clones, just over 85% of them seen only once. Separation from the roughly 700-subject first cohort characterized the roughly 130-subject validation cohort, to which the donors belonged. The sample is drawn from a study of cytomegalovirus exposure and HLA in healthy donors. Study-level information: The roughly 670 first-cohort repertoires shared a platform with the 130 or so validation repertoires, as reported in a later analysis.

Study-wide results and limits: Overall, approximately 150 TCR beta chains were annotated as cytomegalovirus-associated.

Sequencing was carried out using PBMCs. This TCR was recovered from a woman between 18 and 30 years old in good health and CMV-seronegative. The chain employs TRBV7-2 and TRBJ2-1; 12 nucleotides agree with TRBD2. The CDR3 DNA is TGTGCCAGCAGATACTCTAGCGGGAGGGAAAATGAGCAGTTCTTC. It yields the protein CASRYSSGRENEQFF.